This TCR beta chain is from a study of cytomegalovirus exposure and HLA in healthy donors. Germline values: CDR1 SEHNR, CDR2 FQNEAQ (reference sequence). There are 15 residues in the CDR3. The V and J ends lost 4 bases and 4 bases respectively, with 16 bases between them. Only a few counts were recorded for this clone. PCR amplification relied on 60 Vbeta primers (plus 13 Jbeta primers). Data came from immunoSEQ multiplex PCR; TCRdb stores just in-frame clones and leaves some out. Among about 63,000 clones listed, almost 75% were seen once. This clonotype was obtained from a man aged 45-65 years in good health and CMV-seronegative. The chain employs TRBV7-9 and TRBJ2-5; a weak D match, TRBD1 (6 bases). Material for sequencing was PBMCs. The chain's CDR3 is CASSSGESQAETQYF. The CDR3 bases are TGTGCCAGCAGCTCAGGGGAGTCCCAGGCAGAGACCCAGTACTTC.